Presented here are 28 T cell receptor beta chains from one specimen sequenced in a study of cytomegalovirus exposure and HLA in healthy donors (dated by TCRdb to 2017 to 2019). The method was the immunoSEQ multiplex PCR assay. A mixture of 60 forward primers for TCR Vbeta segments and 13 reverse primers for TCR Jbeta segments was used in the multiplex PCR. This immuneACCESS table, as held by TCRdb, lists in-frame sequences with V and J called but not all clones. Of the missing ones, under half trace to an unresolved V gene in checked studies; the others have no known cause. Here the sample has about 190,000 clones; more than 70% occur a single time. Of the sample, about 1% falls within the top ten clones. Sequences were obtained from PBMCs. All receptors come from a woman aged 40 to 49 in good health and CMV-seronegative.

V gene TRBV6-5 combines with J gene TRBJ2-5, with D tentatively TRBD2 (6 bases). The CDR3 is 14 amino acids. Trimming took off 2 bases at V and 6 bases at J, with 13 bases between the two ends. Germline values: CDR1 MNHEY, CDR2 SVGAGI. The CDR3 spells CASSYDHGGQTQYF. DNA of the CDR3: TGTGCCAGCAGTTACGACCACGGAGGGCAGACCCAGTACTTC.

The chain uses TRBV27 and TRBJ2-1; 12 positions match TRBD2. The CDR3 sequence is 18 residues long. Per the germline V gene, CDR1 is MNHEY and CDR2 is SMNVEV (reference sequence). After removal of 3 bases from V and 5 bases from J, the junction contained 11 bases not matched to a gene. CDR3 protein: CASSFWRLAGGPDNEQFF. The CDR3 nucleotides are TGTGCCAGCAGTTTTTGGCGCCTAGCGGGAGGGCCGGACAATGAGCAGTTCTTC.

The genes are TRBV30 and TRBJ1-1; no definite D call. Trimming stripped 1 base from V and 6 bases from J, with 6 bases between. The CDR3 extends over 11 amino acids. Germline assignment: CDR1 GTSNPN and CDR2 SVGIG (reference sequence). CDR3 region: CAWSALSEAFF. The CDR3 DNA reads as TGTGCCTGGAGTGCCCTATCTGAAGCTTTCTTT.

V is TRBV5-4 and J is TRBJ2-1; tentatively, D is TRBD2 (5 bases). With 0 bases removed from V and 12 bases from J, the gap between germline ends came to 13 bases. The CDR3 runs 13 residues. Germline V CDR1 and CDR2: SGHNT, YYREEE (reference sequence). CDR3 nucleotide sequence: TGTGCCAGCAGCTTGGACACCATCGAGGGGCAGTTCTTC. It specifies CASSLDTIEGQFF.

The chain employs TRBV7-2 and TRBJ2-7; 9 bases agree with TRBD2. Germline CDR1 and CDR2: SGHTA and FQGNSA. The CDR3 loop spans 15 amino acids. The trim removed 2 bases at V and 5 bases at J, leaving 7 bases unmatched. CDR3 sequence: CASSLRLAGTHEQYF. The DNA of the CDR3 is TGTGCCAGCAGCTTACGGCTAGCGGGAACCCACGAGCAGTACTTC.

The chain uses TRBV9 and TRBJ2-5, with TRBD2 matching over 10 bases. Trimming took 3 bases from V and 4 from J; bases not matched to a gene: 6. Germline V lookup: CDR1 SGDLS, CDR2 YYNGEE. The CDR3 runs 15 residues. The CDR3 region has the DNA TGTGCCAGCAGCGCAGGGACTAGCGCCATAGAGACCCAGTACTTC. Encoded protein: CASSAGTSAIETQYF.

V and J are TRBV6-1 and TRBJ2-2, with unresolved D. This CDR3 comprises 14 residues. Germline V CDR1 and CDR2: MNHNS, SASEGT. V dropped 2 bases and J dropped 4 bases, with 8 bases sitting between them. CDR3 bases: TGTGCCAGCAGTGAAATAACAACCACCGGGGAGCTGTTTTTT. Translating it yields CASSEITTTGELFF.

This sequence joins TRBV10-3 and TRBJ2-7; D is possibly TRBD1 (5 bases). The V end lost 2 bases, the J end lost 7 bases, and 9 bases lay between the germline ends. The CDR3 spans 12 residues. CDR1 ENHRY and CDR2 SYGVKD come from the germline V gene. DNA for the CDR3: TGTGCCATCAGTGAGCCAGGGCGGGAGCAGTACGTC. It codes for CAISEPGREQYV.

The rearrangement joins TRBV10-3 to TRBJ1-1; 7 bases are a match to TRBD1. CDR3 length: 14 residues. V trimming: 2 bases; J trimming: 3 bases; junction bases outside the gene matches: 3. The germline V gene encodes CDR1 ENHRY and CDR2 SYGVKD. CDR3 bases: TGTGCCATCAGTGAGGTTCAGGGGGACACTGAAGCTTTCTTT. It specifies CAISEVQGDTEAFF.

In the case of this clone: The junction does not match germline at one end; this may be a read error. This chain joins TRBV7-9 and TRBJ1-3; D is unresolved. CDR3 length equals 17 residues. Germline V gene sequence: CDR1 SEHNR, CDR2 FQNEAQ (reference sequence). CDR3 protein: CSSSLEDSGVAGNTIYF. The CDR3 DNA reads TGTTCCAGCAGCTTAGAGGACTCTGGGGTGGCTGGAAACACCATATATTTT. The full variable domain, completed using reference TRBV7-9 and TRBJ1-3, is DTGVSQNPRHKITKRGQNVTFRCDPISEHNRLYWYRQTLGQGPEFLTYFQNEAQLEKSRLLSDRFSAERPKGSFSTLEIQRTEQGDSAMYLCSSSLEDSGVAGNTIYFGEGSWLTVV.

V usage is TRBV5-1 and J usage is TRBJ2-5; D not resolved. CDR1 is SGHRS and CDR2 is YFSETQ in the germline V gene. The CDR3 totals 14 residues. V lost 4 bases, J lost 2 bases, and 12 bases lay in between. CDR3: CASSPPSRQETQYF. The CDR3 bases are TGCGCCAGCAGCCCACCTAGTAGACAAGAGACCCAGTACTTC.

The chain has TRBV27 and TRBJ2-5, with TRBD2 matching over 8 bases. The J call may not be correct, given that the DNA end is closer to TRBJ2-7. Germline CDR1 reads MNHEY; CDR2 reads SMNVEV (reference sequence). The CDR3 sequence is 20 residues long. The CDR3 here is CASSFGRTPQIAGISYEQYF. CDR3 DNA: TGTGCCAGCAGTTTTGGTCGGACGCCGCAAATAGCGGGAATCTCCTACGAGCAGTACTTC.

The genes are TRBV19 and TRBJ1-1; 7 bases line up with TRBD1. CDR1 LNHDA and CDR2 SQIVND come from the germline V gene (reference sequence). Trimming took 1 base from V and 1 from J; bases not matched to a gene: 6. CDR3 length equals 16 residues. The CDR3 region is CASSIARQGRNTEAFF. In nucleotides, the CDR3 is TGTGCCAGTAGTATAGCCCGACAGGGAAGGAACACTGAAGCTTTCTTT.

This chain joins TRBV29-1 and TRBJ1-4; 9 bases line up with TRBD1. With 3 bases clipped from V and 3 bases from J, the junction kept 2 bases outside the gene matches. The CDR3 runs to 14 residues. Germline CDR1 and CDR2: SQVTM and ANQGSEA. Here the CDR3 DNA reads TGCAGCGTTGATAGACAGGGGGCTAATGAAAAACTGTTTTTT. It specifies CSVDRQGANEKLFF. The full variable domain, in which reference TRBV29-1 and TRBJ1-4 provide the parts outside the CDR3, is SAVISQKPSRDICQRGTSLTIQCQVDSQVTMMFWYRQQPGQSLTLIATANQGSEATYESGFVIDKFPISRPNLTFSTLTVSNMSPEDSSIYLCSVDRQGANEKLFFGSGTQLSVL.

Regarding this clone: A read error may account for a junction end that differs from germline. The chain is built from TRBV7-7 and TRBJ2-1, with 10 bases that match TRBD2. CDR1 and CDR2 from the germline V gene are SSHAT and FNYEAQ (reference sequence). This CDR3 has 15 amino acids. CDR3 nucleotide sequence: TGTGCTAGCAGCAACACGGGACTAGCGAACAATGAGCAGTTCTTC. Translated, it gives CASSNTGLANNEQFF.

The chain combines TRBV7-3 with TRBJ2-1; D perhaps matches TRBD1 (6 bases). Per germline, CDR1 SGHTA and CDR2 FQGTGA. Trimming shortened V by 5 bases and J by 8 bases, and 19 bases separated the two germline ends. The CDR3 runs to 15 residues. The CDR3 DNA reads as TGTGCCAGCAGCCCACAGGGAAATCCCCCCTATGAGCAGTTCTTC. The encoded protein is CASSPQGNPPYEQFF.

The V and J genes are TRBV30 and TRBJ1-1; D unclear. V dropped 4 bases and J dropped 1 base, with 7 bases sitting between them. The CDR3 sequence is 12 residues long. The germline V gene encodes CDR1 GTSNPN and CDR2 SVGIG (reference sequence). CDR3 amino acids: CAWNGGNTEAFF. CDR3 coding DNA: TGTGCCTGGAACGGTGGGAACACTGAAGCTTTCTTT.

The rearrangement links TRBV6-1 to TRBJ2-7; 9 bases agree with TRBD2. J gave up 4 bases and V 8 bases, and 6 bases lay outside the gene matches. Germline-derived CDR1 and CDR2 are MNHNS and SASEGT. The CDR3 is 13 amino acids. Here the CDR3 reads CASSRLAVYEQYV. The CDR3, as DNA: TGTGCCAGCTCTAGACTAGCGGTGTACGAGCAGTACGTC.

The chain combines TRBV5-1 with TRBJ2-3; a possible D gene is TRBD2 (6 bases). There are 18 residues in the CDR3. The germline V gene has CDR1 SGHRS and CDR2 YFSETQ. Trimming left V 4 bases short and J 3 bases short, with 24 bases between. CDR3 region: CASSPGTSGFPWTDTQYF. The CDR3 nucleotides are TGCGCCAGCAGCCCCGGTACCAGCGGGTTCCCATGGACAGATACGCAGTATTTT. Complete variable domain (other parts from reference TRBV5-1 and TRBJ2-3): KAGVTQTPRYLIKTRGQQVTLSCSPISGHRSVSWYQQTPGQGLQFLFEYFSETQRNKGNFPGRFSGRQFSNSRSEMNVSTLELGDSALYLCASSPGTSGFPWTDTQYFGPGTRLTVL.

V gene TRBV2 combines with J gene TRBJ1-4; 8 bases fit TRBD1. Germline CDR1 reads SNHLY; CDR2 reads FYNNEI. The CDR3 has 15 residues. V was clipped by 3 bases and J by 11 bases; unmatched bases: 11. The CDR3: CASSEPPAGGAKLFF. CDR3 DNA: TGTGCCAGCAGTGAGCCGCCGGCAGGGGGCGCGAAACTGTTTTTT.

This chain joins TRBV10-3 and TRBJ1-1, with D uncertain. The V end was cut by 5 bases, the J end by 8 bases, with 15 bases between. Germline loops: CDR1 ENHRY, CDR2 SYGVKD. The CDR3 extends over 13 amino acids. CDR3 bases: TGTGCCATCAGTATGGGCTACTTTCTAGAAGCTTTCTTT. Amino acid sequence: CAISMGYFLEAFF.

The chain combines TRBV5-6 with TRBJ1-2; a possible D gene is TRBD1 (5 bases). The germline V gene has CDR1 SGHDT and CDR2 YYEEEE. Trimming stripped 2 bases from V and 4 bases from J, with 12 bases between. The CDR3 consists of 14 residues. CDR3 bases: TGTGCCAGCAGCTTCAGGGTGGGAAGCTATGGCTACACCTTC. Its protein product is CASSFRVGSYGYTF.

The chain joins TRBV5-1 to TRBJ2-1; tentative D call: TRBD2 (6 bases). Germline V gene data show CDR1 as SGHRS and CDR2 as YFSETQ. V was cut by 3 bases and J by 12 bases, with 13 bases left in between. The CDR3 is made up of 12 amino acids. The CDR3 here is CASSSDRGLQFF. CDR3 sequence (DNA): TGCGCCAGCAGCTCGGACCGGGGGTTGCAGTTCTTC.

This chain joins TRBV29-1 and TRBJ2-1; TRBD2 might be the D (5 bases). V was trimmed by 7 bases and J by 7 bases, leaving 17 bases between them. Germline V gene sequence: CDR1 SQVTM, CDR2 ANQGSEA. This CDR3 comprises 13 residues. In DNA form, the CDR3 reads TGCAGCGGGGGTGGAGCTACGGGGAATGAGCAGTTCTTC. As protein: CSGGGATGNEQFF.

The chain combines TRBV5-5 with TRBJ1-5, with 9 bases aligning to TRBD1. The CDR3 runs 14 residues. Germline V lookup: CDR1 SGHKS, CDR2 YYEKEE (reference sequence). Trimming took 3 bases from V and 5 from J; bases not matched to a gene: 3. The DNA for the CDR3 is TGTGCCAGCAGCTCTACAGGGGGCTATCAGCCCCAGCATTTT. This gives the protein CASSSTGGYQPQHF. Together with reference TRBV5-5 and TRBJ1-5, the CDR3 gives the full variable domain: DAGVTQSPTHLIKTRGQQVTLRCSPISGHKSVSWYQQVLGQGPQFIFQYYEKEERGRGNFPDRFSARQFPNYSSELNVNALLLGDSALYLCASSSTGGYQPQHFGDGTRLSIL.

The gene calls are TRBV25-1 and TRBJ2-5, with 14 nucleotides matching TRBD2. Germline V gives CDR1 MGHDK, CDR2 SYGVNS. The CDR3 extends over 16 amino acids. V lost 1 base to trimming and J lost 5 bases; unmatched junction nucleotides: 3. CDR3 sequence (DNA): TGTGCCAGCAGTGAATGGGGACTAGCGGGAGTGGAGACCCAGTACTTC. Translating gives CASSEWGLAGVETQYF.

The chain recombines TRBV30 with TRBJ2-3, with 7 bases lining up with TRBD1. The CDR3 extends over 14 amino acids. V gave up 3 bases and J gave up 6 bases; unmatched junction bases: 9. The V gene's germline CDR1 is GTSNPN and CDR2 SVGIG (reference sequence). The CDR3 DNA follows: TGTGCCTGGAGCCCCGACAGGGTGGAGGATACGCAGTATTTT. Residues: CAWSPDRVEDTQYF.

This clone was recorded only once. This rearrangement joins TRBV19 to TRBJ2-4, with 8 bases matching TRBD1. Per germline, CDR1 LNHDA and CDR2 SQIVND (reference sequence). CDR3 length equals 14 residues. With 3 bases clipped from V and 6 bases from J, the junction kept 4 bases outside the gene matches. CDR3 sequence: CASSMNRGANIQYF. DNA for the CDR3: TGTGCCAGTAGTATGAACAGGGGGGCAAACATTCAGTACTTC.